This T cell receptor (beta chain) was identified in a study of blood T cell repertoires in COVID-19. Looking at the study overall: Acute and convalescent COVID-19 samples came from the United States, Italy and Spain. The cDNA or gDNA used as material had been derived from T cells, B-cell-depleted T cells, or PBMCs.

V shed 3 bases, J shed 6 bases, and the junction held 6 bases outside the gene matches. Germline V CDR1 and CDR2: SGHRS, YFSETQ. This CDR3 is built from 15 residues. In the authors' methods: Nucleated cell number was recorded as an estimate derived from reference gene primer amplification. Clones were sequenced by immunoSEQ multiplex PCR, and TCRdb holds only the in-frame ones, with some missing. V and J calls and clone size are those listed in that table; D and trimming were worked out from the DNA. The sample lists around 95,000 clones, 90% occurring once. J is TRBJ2-2 and V is TRBV5-1; 9 nucleotides match TRBD1. Sequenced: peripheral blood. This clonotype was obtained from a man aged 50-60 years with acute or convalescent COVID-19. Here the CDR3 DNA reads TGCGCCAGCAGCTCGGGACAGGGAAGATCCGGGGAGCTGTTTTTT. This encodes CASSSGQGRSGELFF. Supplemented by reference TRBV5-1 and TRBJ2-2, the full variable domain reads KAGVTQTPRYLIKTRGQQVTLSCSPISGHRSVSWYQQTPGQGLQFLFEYFSETQRNKGNFPGRFSGRQFSNSRSEMNVSTLELGDSALYLCASSSGQGRSGELFFGEGSRLTVL.